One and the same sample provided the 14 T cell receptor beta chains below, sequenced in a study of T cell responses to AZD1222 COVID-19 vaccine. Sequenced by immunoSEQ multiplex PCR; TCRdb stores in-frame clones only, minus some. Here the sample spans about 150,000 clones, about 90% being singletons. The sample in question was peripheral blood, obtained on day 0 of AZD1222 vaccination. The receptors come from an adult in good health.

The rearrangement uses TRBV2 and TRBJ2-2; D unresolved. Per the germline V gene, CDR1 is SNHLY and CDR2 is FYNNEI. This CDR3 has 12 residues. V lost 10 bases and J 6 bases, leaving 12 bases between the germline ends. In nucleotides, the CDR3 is TGTGCCACCCGAAGGAGCTCCGGGGAGCTGTTTTTT. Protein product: CATRRSSGELFF. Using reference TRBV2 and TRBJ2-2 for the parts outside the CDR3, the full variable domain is EPEVTQTPSHQVTQMGQEVILRCVPISNHLYFYWYRQILGQKVEFLVSFYNNEISEKSEIFDDQFSVERPDGSNFTLKIRSTKLEDSAMYFCATRRSSGELFFGEGSRLTVL.

The CDR3 loop reads CASTTGGTGAYGYTF. CDR3 DNA sequence: TGTGCCAGCACCACCGGGGGGACAGGGGCCTATGGCTACACCTTC. This sequence joins TRBV7-9 and TRBJ1-2; TRBD1 matches at 10 bases. CDR3 length: 15 amino acids. V trimming: 7 bases; J trimming: 4 bases; junction bases outside the gene matches: 9. In germline, CDR1 is SEHNR, CDR2 FQNEAQ (reference sequence).

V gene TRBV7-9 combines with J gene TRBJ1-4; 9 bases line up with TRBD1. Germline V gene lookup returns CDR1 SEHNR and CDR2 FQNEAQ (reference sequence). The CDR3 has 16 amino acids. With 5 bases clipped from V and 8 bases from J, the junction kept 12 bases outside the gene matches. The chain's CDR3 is CASSMNEGTGREKLFF. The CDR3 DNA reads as TGTGCCAGCAGCATGAACGAGGGGACAGGGAGAGAAAAACTGTTTTTT.

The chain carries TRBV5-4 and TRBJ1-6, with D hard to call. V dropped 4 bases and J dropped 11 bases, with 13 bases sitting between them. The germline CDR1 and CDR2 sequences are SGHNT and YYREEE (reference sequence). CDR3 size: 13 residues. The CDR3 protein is CASSRPFEAPLHF. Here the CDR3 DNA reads TGTGCCAGCAGCAGACCCTTTGAGGCACCCCTCCACTTT.

The CDR3 sequence: CASNRGQLNTEAFF. The CDR3 DNA follows: TGTGCCAGTAACAGGGGTCAATTGAACACTGAAGCTTTCTTT. The chain couples TRBV19 to TRBJ1-1; 7 bases line up with TRBD1. The CDR3 consists of 14 residues. Trimming took 7 bases from V and 0 from J; bases not matched to a gene: 5. The V gene's germline CDR1 is LNHDA and CDR2 SQIVND (reference sequence).

CDR3 residues: CASSLSGVWTRNNYGYTF. CDR3 sequence (DNA): TGTGCCAGCAGCTTATCCGGGGTATGGACAAGAAATAACTATGGCTACACCTTC. V gene TRBV7-2 combines with J gene TRBJ1-2; D might be TRBD1 (5 bases). In germline, CDR1 is SGHTA, CDR2 FQGNSA. V lost 2 bases, J lost 1 base, and 20 bases lay in between. CDR3 length equals 18 residues.

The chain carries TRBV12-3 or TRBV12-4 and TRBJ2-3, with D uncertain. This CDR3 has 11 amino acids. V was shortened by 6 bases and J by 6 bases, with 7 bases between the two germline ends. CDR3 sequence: CASRVGDTQYF. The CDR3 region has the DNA TGTGCCAGCAGGGTAGGCGATACGCAGTATTTT.

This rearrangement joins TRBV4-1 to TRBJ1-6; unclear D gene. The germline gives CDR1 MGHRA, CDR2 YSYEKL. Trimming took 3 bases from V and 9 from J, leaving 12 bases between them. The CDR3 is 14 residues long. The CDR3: CASSQSPSPSPLHF. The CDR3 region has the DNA TGCGCCAGCAGCCAGAGCCCTAGCCCTTCACCCCTCCACTTT.

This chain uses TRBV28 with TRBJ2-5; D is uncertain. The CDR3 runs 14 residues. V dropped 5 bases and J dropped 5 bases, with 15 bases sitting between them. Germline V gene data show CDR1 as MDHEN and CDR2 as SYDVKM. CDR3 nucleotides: TGTGCCAGCAGTCGGAACGGTGGGATGGAGACCCAGTACTTC. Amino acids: CASSRNGGMETQYF.

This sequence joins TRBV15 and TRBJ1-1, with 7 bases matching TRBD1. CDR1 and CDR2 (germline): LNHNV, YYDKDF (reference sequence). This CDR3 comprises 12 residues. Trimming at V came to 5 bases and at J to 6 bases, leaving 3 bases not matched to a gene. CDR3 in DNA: TGTGCCACCAGCTCAGACAGGGCTGAAGCTTTCTTT. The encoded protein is CATSSDRAEAFF.

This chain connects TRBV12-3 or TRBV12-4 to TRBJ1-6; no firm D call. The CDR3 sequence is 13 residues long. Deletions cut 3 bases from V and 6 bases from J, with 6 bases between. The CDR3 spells CASSLDRNSPLHF. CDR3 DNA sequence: TGTGCCAGCAGTTTGGACCGTAATTCACCCCTCCACTTT.

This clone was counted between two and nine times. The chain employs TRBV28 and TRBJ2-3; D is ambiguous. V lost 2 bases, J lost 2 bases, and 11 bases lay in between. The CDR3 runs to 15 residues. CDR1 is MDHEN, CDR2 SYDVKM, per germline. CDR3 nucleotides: TGTGCCAGCAGTTTAGGGTTCCAGGTCACAGATACGCAGTATTTT. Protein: CASSLGFQVTDTQYF.

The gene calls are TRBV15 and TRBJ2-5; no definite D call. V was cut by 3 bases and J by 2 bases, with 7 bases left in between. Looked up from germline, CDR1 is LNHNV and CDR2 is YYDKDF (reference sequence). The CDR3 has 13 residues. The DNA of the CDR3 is TGTGCCACCAGCAGGGAATTACAAGAGACCCAGTACTTC. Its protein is CATSRELQETQYF. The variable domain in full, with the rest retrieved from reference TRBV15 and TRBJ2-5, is DAMVIQNPRYQVTQFGKPVTLSCSQTLNHNVMYWYQQKSSQAPKLLFHYYDKDFNNEADTPDNFQSRRPNTSFCFLDIRSPGLGDTAMYLCATSRELQETQYFGPGTRLLVL.

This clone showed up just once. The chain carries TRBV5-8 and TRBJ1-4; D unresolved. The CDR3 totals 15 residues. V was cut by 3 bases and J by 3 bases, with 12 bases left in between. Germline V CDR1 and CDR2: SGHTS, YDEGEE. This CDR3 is CASSSGPRANEKLFF. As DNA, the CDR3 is TGTGCCAGCAGCTCCGGACCCCGGGCTAATGAAAAACTGTTTTTT.